At least ten counts were recorded for the clone carrying this T cell receptor beta chain. Its antigen is undetermined. The entry originates in a study of neurological immune-mediated disorders. Study-wide findings and caveats: Multiple sclerosis, the disease with the least TCR clonal expansion, fell below healthy controls, whereas HTLV-1-associated myelopathy showed the most. None of the CDR3 amino acid sequences found in expanded clones was shared across subjects. This suggests that the TCR-beta repertoires were private in all groups.

The sorted-subset TCR libraries were prepared using 750,000 to 1,000,000 CD4+ or CD8+ T cells as the starting material. Via MiXCR, TCRdb re-called the 5' RACE reads, giving one row per CDR3 protein. Altogether 20,000 to 25,000 distinct CDR3 sequences are present, about 18% being singletons, with the ten largest covering approximately 7.9%. Source material: CD8+ T cells from blood. The source of this sequence is a woman aged 18-35 years with multiple sclerosis.

DNA of the CDR3: TGTGCCAGCAGTCACCGACCGAACACCGGGGAGCTGTTTTTT. Encoded protein: CASSHRPNTGELFF. The chain combines TRBV25-1 with TRBJ2-2; no clear D gene. Deletions cut 5 bases from V and 0 bases from J, with 7 bases between. CDR1 and CDR2 (germline): MGHDK, SYGVNS. The CDR3 length is 14 residues. Variable domain in full (rest from reference TRBV25-1 and TRBJ2-2): EADIYQTPRYLVIGTGKKITLECSQTMGHDKMYWYQQDPGMELHLIHYSYGVNSTEKGDLSSESTVSRIRTEHFPLTLESARPSHTSQYLCASSHRPNTGELFFGEGSRLTVL.